This TCR beta chain was sequenced in a study of CD8 T cells in ankylosing spondylitis. The study's findings and limits: It appeared that ankylosing spondylitis blood was characterized by a TCR beta motif of several highly homologous variants. With a CD8+ phenotype, disease-linked clones were relatively rare in peripheral blood.

Researchers built TCR beta libraries using quantitative 5'-RACE with molecular barcodes. TCRdb itself ran the 5' RACE reads through MiXCR, one entry per CDR3 protein. This sample has about 130,000 distinct CDR3 sequences, with over 7% found just once. As regards this clonotype: Its specificity is not known.

The CDR3 has 13 residues. Germline-derived CDR1 and CDR2 are DFQATT and SNEGSKA (reference sequence). With 6 bases removed from V and 0 bases from J, the gap between germline ends came to 12 bases. Source material: blood, either unsorted or a sorted T cell fraction (not recorded which). The source of this sequence is a male donor with ankylosing spondylitis or in good health (not recorded which). This chain connects TRBV20-1 to TRBJ2-7; either TRBD1 or TRBD2 may supply D (5 bases each). The CDR3 here is CSAFRDASYEQYF. As DNA, the CDR3 is TGCAGTGCGTTCAGGGACGCCTCCTACGAGCAGTACTTC.